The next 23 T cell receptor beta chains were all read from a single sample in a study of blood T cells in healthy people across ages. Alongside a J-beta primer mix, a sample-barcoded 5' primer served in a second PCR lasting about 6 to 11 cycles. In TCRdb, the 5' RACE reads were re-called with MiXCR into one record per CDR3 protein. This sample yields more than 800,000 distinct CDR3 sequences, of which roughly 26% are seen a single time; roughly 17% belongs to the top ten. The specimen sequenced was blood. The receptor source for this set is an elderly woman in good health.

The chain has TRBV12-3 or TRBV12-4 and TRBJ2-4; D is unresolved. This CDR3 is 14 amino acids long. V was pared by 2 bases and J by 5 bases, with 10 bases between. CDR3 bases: TGTGCCAGCAGTTTACGCCTTGGTCAAAACATTCAGTACTTC. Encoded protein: CASSLRLGQNIQYF.

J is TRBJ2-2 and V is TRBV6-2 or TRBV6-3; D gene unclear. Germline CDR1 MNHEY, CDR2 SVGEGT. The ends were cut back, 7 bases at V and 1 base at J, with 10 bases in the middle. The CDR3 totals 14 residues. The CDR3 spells CASTRILNTGELFF. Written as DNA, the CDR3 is TGTGCCAGCACCCGGATCCTGAACACCGGGGAGCTGTTTTTT.

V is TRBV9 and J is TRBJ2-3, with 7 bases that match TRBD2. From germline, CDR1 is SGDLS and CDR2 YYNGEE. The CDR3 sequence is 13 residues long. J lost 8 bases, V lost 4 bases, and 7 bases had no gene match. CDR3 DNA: TGTGCCAGCAGCCCCCACCCGGGGGGTACGCAGTATTTT. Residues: CASSPHPGGTQYF.

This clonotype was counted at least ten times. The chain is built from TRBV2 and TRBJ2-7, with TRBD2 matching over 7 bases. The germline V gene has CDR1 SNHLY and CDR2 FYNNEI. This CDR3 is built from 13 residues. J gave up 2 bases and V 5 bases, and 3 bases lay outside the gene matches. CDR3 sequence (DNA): TGTGCCAGCAGTAGGGCGGGAGCCTACGAGCAGTACTTC. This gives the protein CASSRAGAYEQYF.

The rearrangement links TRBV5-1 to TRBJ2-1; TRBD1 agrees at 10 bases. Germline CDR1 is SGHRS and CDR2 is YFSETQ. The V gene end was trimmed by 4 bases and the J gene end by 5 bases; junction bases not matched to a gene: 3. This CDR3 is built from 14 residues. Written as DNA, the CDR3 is TGCGCCAGCAGCCGACAGGGGGCCAACAATGAGCAGTTCTTC. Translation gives CASSRQGANNEQFF. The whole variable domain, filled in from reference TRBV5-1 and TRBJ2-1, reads KAGVTQTPRYLIKTRGQQVTLSCSPISGHRSVSWYQQTPGQGLQFLFEYFSETQRNKGNFPGRFSGRQFSNSRSEMNVSTLELGDSALYLCASSRQGANNEQFFGPGTRLTVL.

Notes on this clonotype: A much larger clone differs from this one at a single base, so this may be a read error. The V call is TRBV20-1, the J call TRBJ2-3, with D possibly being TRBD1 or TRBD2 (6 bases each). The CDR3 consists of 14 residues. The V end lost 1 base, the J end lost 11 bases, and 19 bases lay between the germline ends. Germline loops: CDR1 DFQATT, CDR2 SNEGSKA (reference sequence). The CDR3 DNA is TGCAGTGCTAGAGTGTTCGGGGGCGGAAATATGCAGTATTTT. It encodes CSARVFGGGNMQYF.

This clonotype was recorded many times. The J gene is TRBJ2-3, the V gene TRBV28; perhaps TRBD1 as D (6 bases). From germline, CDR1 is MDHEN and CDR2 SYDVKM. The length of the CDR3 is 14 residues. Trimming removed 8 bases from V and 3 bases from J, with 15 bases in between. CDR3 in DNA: TGTGCCAGCGAGAGTGGCAGGGGAACAGATACGCAGTATTTT. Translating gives CASESGRGTDTQYF. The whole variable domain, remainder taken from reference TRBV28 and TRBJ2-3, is DVKVTQSSRYLVKRTGEKVFLECVQDMDHENMFWYRQDPGLGLRLIYFSYDVKMKEKGDIPEGYSVSREKKERFSLILESASTNQTSMYLCASESGRGTDTQYFGPGTRLTVL.

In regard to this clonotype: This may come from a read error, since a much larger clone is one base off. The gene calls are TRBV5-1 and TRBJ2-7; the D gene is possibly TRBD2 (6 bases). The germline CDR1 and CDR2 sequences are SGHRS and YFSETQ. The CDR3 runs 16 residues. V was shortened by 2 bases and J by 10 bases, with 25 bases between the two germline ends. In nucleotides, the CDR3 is TGCGCCAGCAGCTTTCAAGGTTCGGGCAAAAGGGAGGCCCAGTACTTC. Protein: CASSFQGSGKREAQYF.

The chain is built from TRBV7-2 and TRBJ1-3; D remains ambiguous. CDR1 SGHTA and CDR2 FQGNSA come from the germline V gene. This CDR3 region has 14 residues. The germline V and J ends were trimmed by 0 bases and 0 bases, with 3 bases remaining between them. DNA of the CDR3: TGTGCCAGCAGCTTAGCATACTCTGGAAACACCATATATTTT. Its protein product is CASSLAYSGNTIYF.

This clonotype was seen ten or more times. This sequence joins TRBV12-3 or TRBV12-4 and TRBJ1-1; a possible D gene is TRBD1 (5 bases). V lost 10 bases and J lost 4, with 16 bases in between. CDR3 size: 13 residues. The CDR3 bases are TGTGCCACCGCCCAGGGTTTTGGCACTGAAGCTTTCTTT. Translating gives CATAQGFGTEAFF.

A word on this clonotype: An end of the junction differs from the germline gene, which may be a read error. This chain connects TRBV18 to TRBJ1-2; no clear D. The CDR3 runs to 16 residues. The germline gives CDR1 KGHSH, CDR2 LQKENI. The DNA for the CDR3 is TGTGCCAGCTCACCTAACGTCGGCGGCTCAGTCTATGGCCACACCTTC. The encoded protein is CASSPNVGGSVYGHTF.

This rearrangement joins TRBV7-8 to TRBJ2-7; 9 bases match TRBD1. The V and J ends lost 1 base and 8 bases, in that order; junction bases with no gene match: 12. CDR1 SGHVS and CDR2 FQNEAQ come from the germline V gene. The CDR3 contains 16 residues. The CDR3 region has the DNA TGTGCCAGCAGCTTAGAAACCGGGACAGGGACGGTCCAGCAGTACTTC. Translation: CASSLETGTGTVQQYF.

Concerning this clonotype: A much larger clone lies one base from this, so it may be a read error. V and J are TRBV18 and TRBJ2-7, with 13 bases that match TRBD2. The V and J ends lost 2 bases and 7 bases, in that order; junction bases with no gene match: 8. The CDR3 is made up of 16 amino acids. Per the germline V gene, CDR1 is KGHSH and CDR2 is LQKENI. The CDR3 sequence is CASSPWTSGGRNEQYF. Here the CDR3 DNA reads TGTGCCAGCTCACCATGGACTAGCGGGGGTAGGAATGAGCAGTACTTC.

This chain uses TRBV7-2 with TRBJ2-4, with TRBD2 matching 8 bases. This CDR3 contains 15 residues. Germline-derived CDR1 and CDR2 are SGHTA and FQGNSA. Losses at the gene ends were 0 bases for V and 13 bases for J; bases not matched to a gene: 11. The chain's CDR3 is CASSLAGTRNNEQYF. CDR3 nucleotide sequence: TGTGCCAGCAGCTTAGCCGGGACTAGAAACAATGAGCAGTACTTC.

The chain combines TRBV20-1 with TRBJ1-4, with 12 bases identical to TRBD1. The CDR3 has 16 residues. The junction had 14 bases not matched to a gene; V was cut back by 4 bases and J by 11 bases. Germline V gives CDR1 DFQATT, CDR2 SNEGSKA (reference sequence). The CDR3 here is CSAKTNPGQGAGKLFF. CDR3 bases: TGCAGTGCTAAAACAAACCCGGGACAGGGGGCAGGGAAACTGTTTTTT.

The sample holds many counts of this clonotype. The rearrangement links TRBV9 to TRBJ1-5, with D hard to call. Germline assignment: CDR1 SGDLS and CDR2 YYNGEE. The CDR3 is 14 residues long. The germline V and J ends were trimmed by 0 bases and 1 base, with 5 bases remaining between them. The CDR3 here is CASSVEASNQPQHF. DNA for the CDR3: TGTGCCAGCAGCGTAGAGGCGAGCAATCAGCCCCAGCATTTT.

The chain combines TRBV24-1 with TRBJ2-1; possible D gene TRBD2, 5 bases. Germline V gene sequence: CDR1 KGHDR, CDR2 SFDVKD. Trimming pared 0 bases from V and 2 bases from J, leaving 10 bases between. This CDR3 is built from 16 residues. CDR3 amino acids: CATSDLSGGPYNEQFF. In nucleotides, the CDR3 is TGTGCCACCAGTGATTTGTCCGGCGGGCCCTACAATGAGCAGTTCTTC.

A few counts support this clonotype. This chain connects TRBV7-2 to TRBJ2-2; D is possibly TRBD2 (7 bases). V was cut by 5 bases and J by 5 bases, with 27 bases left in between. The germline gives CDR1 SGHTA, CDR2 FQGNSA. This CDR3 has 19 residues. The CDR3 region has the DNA TGTGCCAGCAGCAGAAGGGGGGGCCCTATTTTTAAACTGACCGGGGAGCTGTTTTTT. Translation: CASSRRGGPIFKLTGELFF.

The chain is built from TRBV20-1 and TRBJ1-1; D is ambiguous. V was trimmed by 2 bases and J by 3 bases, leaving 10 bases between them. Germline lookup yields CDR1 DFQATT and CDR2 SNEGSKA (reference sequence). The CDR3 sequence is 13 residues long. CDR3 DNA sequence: TGCAGTGCTAGAATTCGTCAGGACACTGAAGCTTTCTTT. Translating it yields CSARIRQDTEAFF.

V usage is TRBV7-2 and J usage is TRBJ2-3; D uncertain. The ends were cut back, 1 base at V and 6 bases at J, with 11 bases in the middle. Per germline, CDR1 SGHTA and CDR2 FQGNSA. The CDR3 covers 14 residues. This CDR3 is CASSLEGYGDTQYF. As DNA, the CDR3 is TGTGCCAGCAGCTTAGAAGGCTACGGGGATACGCAGTATTTT.

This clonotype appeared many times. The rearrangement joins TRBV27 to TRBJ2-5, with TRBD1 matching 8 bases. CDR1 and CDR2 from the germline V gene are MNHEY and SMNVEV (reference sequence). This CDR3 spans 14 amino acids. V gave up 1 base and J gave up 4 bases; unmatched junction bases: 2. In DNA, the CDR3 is TGTGCCAGCAGTTTATTGGGGACAGGAGAGACCCAGTACTTC. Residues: CASSLLGTGETQYF.

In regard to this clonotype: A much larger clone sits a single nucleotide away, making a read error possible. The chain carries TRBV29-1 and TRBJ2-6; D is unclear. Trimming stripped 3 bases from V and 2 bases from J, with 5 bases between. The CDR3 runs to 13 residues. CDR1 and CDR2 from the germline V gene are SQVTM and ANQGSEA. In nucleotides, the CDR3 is TGCAGCGTTGACCACCCTGGGGCCAACGTCCTGACTTTC. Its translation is CSVDHPGANVLTF.

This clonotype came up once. The CDR3 sequence: CASSAGNDYEQYF. CDR3 DNA: TGTGCCAGCAGTGCAGGGAACGACTACGAGCAGTACTTC. The chain joins TRBV13 to TRBJ2-7, with D tentatively TRBD1 (5 bases). Trimming shortened V by 6 bases and J by 3 bases, and 12 bases separated the two germline ends. The V gene's germline CDR1 is PRHDT and CDR2 FYEKMQ (reference sequence). The CDR3 is 13 amino acids.